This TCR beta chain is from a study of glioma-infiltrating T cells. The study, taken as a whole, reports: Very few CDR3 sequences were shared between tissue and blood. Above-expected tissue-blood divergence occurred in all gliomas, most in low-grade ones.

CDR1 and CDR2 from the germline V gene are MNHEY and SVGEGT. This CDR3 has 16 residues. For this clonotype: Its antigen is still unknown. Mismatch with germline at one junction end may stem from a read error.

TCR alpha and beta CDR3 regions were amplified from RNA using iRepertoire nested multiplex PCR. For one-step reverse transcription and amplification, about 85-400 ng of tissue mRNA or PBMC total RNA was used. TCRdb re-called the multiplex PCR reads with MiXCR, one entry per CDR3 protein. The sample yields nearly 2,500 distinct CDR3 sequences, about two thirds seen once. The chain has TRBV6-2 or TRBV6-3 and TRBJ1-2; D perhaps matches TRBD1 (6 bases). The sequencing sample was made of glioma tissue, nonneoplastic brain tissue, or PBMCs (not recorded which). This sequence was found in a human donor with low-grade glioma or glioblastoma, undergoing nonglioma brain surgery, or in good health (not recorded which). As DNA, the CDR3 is TGTGCCAGCAGTGCGAGTCCGAGACAGGACTTCTATGGCCACACCTTC. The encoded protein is CASSASPRQDFYGHTF.